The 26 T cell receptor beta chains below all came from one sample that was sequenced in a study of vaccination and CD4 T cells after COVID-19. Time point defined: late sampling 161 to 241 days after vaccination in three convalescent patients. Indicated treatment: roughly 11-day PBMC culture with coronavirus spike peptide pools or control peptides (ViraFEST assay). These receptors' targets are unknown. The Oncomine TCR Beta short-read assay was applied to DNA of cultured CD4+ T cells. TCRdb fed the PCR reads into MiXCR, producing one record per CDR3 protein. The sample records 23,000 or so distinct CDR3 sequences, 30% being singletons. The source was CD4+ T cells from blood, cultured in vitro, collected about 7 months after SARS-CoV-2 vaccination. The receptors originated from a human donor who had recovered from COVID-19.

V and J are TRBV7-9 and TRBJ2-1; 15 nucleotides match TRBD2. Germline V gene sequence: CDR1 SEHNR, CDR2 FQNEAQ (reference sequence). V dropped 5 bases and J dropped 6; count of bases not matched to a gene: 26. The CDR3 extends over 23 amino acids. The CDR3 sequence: CASSPGWRLTGTSGRKRGNEQFF. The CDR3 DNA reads TGTGCCAGCAGCCCGGGCTGGCGCCTGACCGGGACTAGCGGGAGGAAAAGGGGCAATGAGCAGTTCTTC.

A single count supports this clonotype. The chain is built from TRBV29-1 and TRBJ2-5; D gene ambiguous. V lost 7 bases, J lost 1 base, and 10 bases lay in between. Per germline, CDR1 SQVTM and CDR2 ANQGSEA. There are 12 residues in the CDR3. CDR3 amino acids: CSAGSSQETQYF. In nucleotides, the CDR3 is TGCAGCGCCGGATCAAGCCAAGAGACCCAGTACTTC.

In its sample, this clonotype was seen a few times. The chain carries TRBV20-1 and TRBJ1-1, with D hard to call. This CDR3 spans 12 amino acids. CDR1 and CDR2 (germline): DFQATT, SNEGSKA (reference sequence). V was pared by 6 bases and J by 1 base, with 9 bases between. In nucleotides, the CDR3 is TGCAGTGCCCGCTACAGGAACACTGAAGCTTTCTTT. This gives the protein CSARYRNTEAFF.

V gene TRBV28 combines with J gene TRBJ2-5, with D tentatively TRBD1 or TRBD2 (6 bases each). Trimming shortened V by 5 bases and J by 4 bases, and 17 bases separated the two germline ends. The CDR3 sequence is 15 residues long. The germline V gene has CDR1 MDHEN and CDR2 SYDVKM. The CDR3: CASSPPMGGTETQYF. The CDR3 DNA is TGTGCCAGCAGTCCACCGATGGGGGGCACAGAGACCCAGTACTTC.

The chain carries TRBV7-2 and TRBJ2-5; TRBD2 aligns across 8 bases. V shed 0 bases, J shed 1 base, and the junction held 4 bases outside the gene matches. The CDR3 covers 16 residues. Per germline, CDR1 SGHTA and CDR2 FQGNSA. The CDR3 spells CASSLALAGAQETQYF. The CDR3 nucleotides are TGTGCCAGCAGCTTAGCGCTAGCGGGCGCCCAAGAGACCCAGTACTTC.

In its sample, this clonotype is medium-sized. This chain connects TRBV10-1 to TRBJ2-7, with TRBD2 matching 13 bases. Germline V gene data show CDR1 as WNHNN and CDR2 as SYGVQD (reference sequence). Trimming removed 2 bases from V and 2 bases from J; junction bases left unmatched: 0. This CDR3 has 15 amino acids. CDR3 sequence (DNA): TGCGCCAGCAGTGAGGGGACTAGCGGGACCTACGAGCAGTACTTC. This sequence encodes CASSEGTSGTYEQYF.

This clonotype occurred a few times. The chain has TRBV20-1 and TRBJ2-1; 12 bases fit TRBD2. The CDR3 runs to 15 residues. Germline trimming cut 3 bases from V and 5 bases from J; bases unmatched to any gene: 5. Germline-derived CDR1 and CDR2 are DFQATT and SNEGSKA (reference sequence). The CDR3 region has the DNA TGCAGTGCTAGCGGTCTAGCGGGAGGGAACAATGAGCAGTTCTTC. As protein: CSASGLAGGNNEQFF.

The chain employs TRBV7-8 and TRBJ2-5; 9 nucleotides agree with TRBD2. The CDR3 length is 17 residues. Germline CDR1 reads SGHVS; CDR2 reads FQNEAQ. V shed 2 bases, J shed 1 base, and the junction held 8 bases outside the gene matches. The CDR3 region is CASSLSGLASTQETQYF. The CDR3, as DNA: TGTGCCAGCAGCTTATCTGGACTAGCGAGTACCCAAGAGACCCAGTACTTC.

The CDR3 loop reads CASSEALPAWETQYF. CDR3 nucleotide sequence: TGTGCCAGCAGTGAAGCGCTTCCAGCCTGGGAGACCCAGTACTTC. The chain recombines TRBV6-1 with TRBJ2-5; D unclear. Trimming shortened V by 0 bases and J by 5 bases, and 13 bases separated the two germline ends. The CDR3 is 15 amino acids. Germline V gene sequence: CDR1 MNHNS, CDR2 SASEGT.

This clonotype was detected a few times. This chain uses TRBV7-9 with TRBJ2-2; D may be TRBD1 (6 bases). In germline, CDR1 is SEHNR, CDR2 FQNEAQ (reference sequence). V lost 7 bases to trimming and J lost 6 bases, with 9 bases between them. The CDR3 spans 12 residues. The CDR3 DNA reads TGTGCCAGCATGGGGGCTCCCGGGGAGCTGTTTTTT. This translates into CASMGAPGELFF.

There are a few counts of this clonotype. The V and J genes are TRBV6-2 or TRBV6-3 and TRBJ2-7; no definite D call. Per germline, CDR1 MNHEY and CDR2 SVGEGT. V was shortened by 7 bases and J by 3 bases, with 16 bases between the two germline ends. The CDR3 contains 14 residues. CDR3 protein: CASISTRSGYEQYF. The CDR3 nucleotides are TGTGCCAGCATTTCAACAAGGTCAGGCTACGAGCAGTACTTC.

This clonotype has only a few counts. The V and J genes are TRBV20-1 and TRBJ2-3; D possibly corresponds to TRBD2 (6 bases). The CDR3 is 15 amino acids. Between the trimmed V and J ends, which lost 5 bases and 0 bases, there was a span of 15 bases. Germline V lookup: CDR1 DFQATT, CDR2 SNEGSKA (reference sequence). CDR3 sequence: CSAPPGVGSTDTQYF. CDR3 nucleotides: TGCAGTGCTCCCCCGGGAGTAGGGAGCACAGATACGCAGTATTTT.

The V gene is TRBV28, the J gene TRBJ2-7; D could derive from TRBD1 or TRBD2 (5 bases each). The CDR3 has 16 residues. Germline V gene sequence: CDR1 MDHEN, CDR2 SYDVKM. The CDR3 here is CATADLRDAAKYEQYF. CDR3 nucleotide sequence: TGTGCTACTGCCGACCTCCGGGACGCTGCGAAGTACGAGCAGTACTTC.

The chain's CDR3 is CASSEYGNTEAFF. In DNA, the CDR3 is TGTGCCAGCAGTGAATATGGGAATACTGAAGCTTTCTTT. V usage is TRBV25-1 and J usage is TRBJ1-1; D unclear. V dropped 0 bases and J dropped 5 bases, with 7 bases sitting between them. Germline CDR1 and CDR2: MGHDK and SYGVNS. This CDR3 is built from 13 residues.

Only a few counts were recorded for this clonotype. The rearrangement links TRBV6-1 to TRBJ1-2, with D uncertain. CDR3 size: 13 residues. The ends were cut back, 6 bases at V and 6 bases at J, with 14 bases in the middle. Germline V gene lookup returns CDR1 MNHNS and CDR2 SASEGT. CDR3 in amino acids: CASRRTKEDGYTF. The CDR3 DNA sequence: TGTGCCAGCAGACGAACAAAAGAAGATGGCTACACCTTC.

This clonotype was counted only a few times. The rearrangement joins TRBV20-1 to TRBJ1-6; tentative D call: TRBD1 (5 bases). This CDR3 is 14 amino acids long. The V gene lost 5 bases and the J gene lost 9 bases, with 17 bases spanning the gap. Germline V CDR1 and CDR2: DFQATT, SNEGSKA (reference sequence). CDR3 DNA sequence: TGCAGTGCTCAAGGACCCGGGGCTACTTCACCCCTCCACTTT. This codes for CSAQGPGATSPLHF.

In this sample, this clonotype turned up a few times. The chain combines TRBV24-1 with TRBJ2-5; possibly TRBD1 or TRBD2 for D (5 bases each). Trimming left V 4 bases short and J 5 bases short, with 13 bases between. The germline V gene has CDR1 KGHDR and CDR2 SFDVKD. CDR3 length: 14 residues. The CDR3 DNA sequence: TGTGCCACCAGTGAACCGGGGCCTACGGAGACCCAGTACTTC. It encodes CATSEPGPTETQYF.

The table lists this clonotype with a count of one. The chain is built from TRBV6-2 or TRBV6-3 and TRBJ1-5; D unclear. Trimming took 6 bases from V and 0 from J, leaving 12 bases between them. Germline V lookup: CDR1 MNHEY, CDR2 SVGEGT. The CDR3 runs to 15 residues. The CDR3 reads CASRLGRYSNQPQHF. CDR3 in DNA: TGTGCCAGCAGACTCGGACGGTATAGCAATCAGCCCCAGCATTTT.

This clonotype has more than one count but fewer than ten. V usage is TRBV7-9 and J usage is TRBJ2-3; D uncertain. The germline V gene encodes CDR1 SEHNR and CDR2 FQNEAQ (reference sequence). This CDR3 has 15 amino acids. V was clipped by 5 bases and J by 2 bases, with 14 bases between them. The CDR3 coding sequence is TGTGCCAGCAGCCTCCCATCGATAACCACAGATACGCAGTATTTT. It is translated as CASSLPSITTDTQYF.

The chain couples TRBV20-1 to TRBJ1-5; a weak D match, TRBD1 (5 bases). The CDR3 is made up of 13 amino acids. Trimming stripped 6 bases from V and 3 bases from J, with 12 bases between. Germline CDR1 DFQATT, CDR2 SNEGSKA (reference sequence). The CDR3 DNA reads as TGCAGTGCCATAGACAGTTACAATCAGCCCCAGCATTTT. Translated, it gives CSAIDSYNQPQHF.

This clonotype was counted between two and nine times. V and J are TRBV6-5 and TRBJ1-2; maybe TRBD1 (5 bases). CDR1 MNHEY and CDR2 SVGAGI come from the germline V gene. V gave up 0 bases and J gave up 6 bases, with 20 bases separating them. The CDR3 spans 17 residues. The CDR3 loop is CASSYSRGRQRGNGYTF. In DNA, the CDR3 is TGTGCCAGCAGTTACTCGAGAGGCAGGCAGAGGGGAAATGGCTACACCTTC.

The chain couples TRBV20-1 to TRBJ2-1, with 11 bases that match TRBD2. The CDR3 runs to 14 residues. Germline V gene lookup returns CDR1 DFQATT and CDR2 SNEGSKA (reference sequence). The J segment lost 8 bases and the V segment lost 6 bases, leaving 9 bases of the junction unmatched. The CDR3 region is CSARLAGRGDEQFF. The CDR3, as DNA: TGCAGTGCCAGACTAGCGGGAAGGGGGGATGAGCAGTTCTTC.

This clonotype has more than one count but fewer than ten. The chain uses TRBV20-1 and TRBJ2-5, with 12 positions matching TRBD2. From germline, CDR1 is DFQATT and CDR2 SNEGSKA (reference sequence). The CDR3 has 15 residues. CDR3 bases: TGCAGCCAGACTAGCGGGAGTTTCCTTTCAGAGACCCAGTACTTC. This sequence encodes CSQTSGSFLSETQYF.

The CDR3 nucleotides are TGCGCCAGCAGCCAAGAGGGTTGGAGGGAACAGTACTTC. This gives the protein CASSQEGWREQYF. The rearrangement joins TRBV4-3 to TRBJ2-7; TRBD2 is a possible D gene (6 bases). This CDR3 contains 13 residues. The V gene's germline CDR1 is LGHNA and CDR2 YSLEER. V was cut by 0 bases and J by 10 bases, with 13 bases left in between.

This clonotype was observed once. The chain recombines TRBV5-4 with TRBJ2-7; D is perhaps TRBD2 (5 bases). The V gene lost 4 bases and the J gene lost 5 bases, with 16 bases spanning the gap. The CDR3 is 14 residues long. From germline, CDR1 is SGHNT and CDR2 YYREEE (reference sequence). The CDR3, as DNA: TGTGCCAGCAGCCCAGACCTAGCTCAGAACGAGCAGTACTTC. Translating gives CASSPDLAQNEQYF.

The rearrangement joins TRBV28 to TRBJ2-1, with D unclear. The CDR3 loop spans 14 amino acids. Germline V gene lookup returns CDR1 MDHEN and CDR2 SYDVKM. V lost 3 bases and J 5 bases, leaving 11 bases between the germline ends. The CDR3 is CASSLPIRHNEQFF. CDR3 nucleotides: TGTGCCAGCAGTTTGCCAATCAGGCACAATGAGCAGTTCTTC.